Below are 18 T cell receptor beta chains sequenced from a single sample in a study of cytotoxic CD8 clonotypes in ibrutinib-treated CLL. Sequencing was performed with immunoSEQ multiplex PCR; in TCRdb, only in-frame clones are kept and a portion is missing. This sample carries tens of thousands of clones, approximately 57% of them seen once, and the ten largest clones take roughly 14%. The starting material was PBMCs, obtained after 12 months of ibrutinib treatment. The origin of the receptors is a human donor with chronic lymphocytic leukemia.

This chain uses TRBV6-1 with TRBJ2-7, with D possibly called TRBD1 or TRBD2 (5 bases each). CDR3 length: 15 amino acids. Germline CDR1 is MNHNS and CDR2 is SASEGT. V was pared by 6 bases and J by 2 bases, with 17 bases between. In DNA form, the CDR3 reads TGTGCCAGCAGCCCCTCTCCGGGACCGACCTACGAGCAGTACTTC. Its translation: CASSPSPGPTYEQYF.

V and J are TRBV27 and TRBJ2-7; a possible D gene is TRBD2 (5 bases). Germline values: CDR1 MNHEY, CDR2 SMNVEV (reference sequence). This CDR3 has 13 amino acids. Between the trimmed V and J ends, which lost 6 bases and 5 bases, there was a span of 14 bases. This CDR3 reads CASRPGMLHEQYF. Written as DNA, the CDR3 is TGTGCCAGCAGACCCGGGATGTTACACGAGCAGTACTTC.

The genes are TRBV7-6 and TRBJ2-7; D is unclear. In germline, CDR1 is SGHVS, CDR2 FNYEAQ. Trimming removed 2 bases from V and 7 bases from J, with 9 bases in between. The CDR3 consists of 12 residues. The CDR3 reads CASSLPLGEQYF. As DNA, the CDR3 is TGTGCCAGCAGCTTACCGCTCGGGGAGCAGTACTTC.

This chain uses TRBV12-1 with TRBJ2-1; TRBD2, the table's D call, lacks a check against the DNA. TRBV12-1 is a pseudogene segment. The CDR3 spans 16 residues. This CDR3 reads CASSFVRLAGSNEQFF. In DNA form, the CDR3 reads TGTGCCAGCAGCTTTGTGAGACTAGCGGGGTCCAATGAGCAGTTCTTC.

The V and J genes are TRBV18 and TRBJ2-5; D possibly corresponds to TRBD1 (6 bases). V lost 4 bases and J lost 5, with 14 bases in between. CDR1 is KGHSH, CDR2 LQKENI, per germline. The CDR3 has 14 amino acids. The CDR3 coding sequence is TGTGCCAGCTCACTACAGGGTTTTCTGGAGACCCAGTACTTC. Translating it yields CASSLQGFLETQYF.

The CDR3 region has the DNA TGCGCCAGCAGCCAAGATAGACTAGCTGGAGAGACCCAGTACTTC. It encodes CASSQDRLAGETQYF. The V call is TRBV4-1, the J call TRBJ2-5; TRBD2 matches at 7 bases. V lost 0 bases and J lost 4; bases outside the gene matches: 5. The CDR3 has 15 amino acids. Germline lookup yields CDR1 MGHRA and CDR2 YSYEKL.

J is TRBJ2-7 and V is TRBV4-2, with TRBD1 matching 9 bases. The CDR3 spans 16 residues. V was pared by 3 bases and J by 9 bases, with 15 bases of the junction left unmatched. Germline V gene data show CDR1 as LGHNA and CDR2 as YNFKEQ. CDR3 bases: TGTGCCAGCAGCCAGCCCCGGGAACAGGGGGCGTCGGGGCAGTACTTC. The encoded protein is CASSQPREQGASGQYF.

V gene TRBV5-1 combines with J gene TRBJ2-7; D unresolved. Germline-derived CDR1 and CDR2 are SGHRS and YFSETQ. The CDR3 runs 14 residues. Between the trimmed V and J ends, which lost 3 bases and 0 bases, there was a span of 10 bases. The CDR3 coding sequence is TGCGCCAGCAGCTCCGAGACGGCCTCCTACGAGCAGTACGTC. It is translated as CASSSETASYEQYV.

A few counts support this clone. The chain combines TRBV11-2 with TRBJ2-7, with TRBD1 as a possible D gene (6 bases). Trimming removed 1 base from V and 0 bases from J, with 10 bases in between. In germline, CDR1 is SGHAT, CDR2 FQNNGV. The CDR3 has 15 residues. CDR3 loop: CASSLGQASSYEQYV. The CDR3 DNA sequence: TGTGCCAGCAGCTTAGGACAGGCCTCCTCCTACGAGCAGTACGTC.

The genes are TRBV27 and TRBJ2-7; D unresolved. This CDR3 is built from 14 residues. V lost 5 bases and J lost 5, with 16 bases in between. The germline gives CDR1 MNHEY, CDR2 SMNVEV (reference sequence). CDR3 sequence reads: CASSPQVAYHEQYF. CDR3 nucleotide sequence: TGTGCCAGCAGTCCCCAGGTGGCCTACCACGAGCAGTACTTC.

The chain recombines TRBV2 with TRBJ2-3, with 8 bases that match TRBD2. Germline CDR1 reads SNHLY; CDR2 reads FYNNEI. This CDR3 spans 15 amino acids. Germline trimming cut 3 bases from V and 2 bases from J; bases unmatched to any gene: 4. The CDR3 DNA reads TGTGCCAGCAGTGATAGCGGGGCCGACACAGATACGCAGTATTTT. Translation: CASSDSGADTDTQYF.

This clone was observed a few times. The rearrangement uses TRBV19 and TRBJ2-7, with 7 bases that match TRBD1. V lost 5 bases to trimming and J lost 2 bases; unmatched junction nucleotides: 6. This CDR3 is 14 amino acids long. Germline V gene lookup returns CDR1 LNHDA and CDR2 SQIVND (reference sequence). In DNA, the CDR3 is TGTGCCAGTAGTTTATACAGGGGAGCCTACGAGCAGTACTTC. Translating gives CASSLYRGAYEQYF.

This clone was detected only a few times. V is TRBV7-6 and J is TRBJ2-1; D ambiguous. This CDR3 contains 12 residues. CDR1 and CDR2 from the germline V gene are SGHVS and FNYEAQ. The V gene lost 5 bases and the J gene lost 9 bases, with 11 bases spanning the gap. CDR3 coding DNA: TGTGCCAGCAGCCCCGTCGGCCCTGAGCAGTTCTTC. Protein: CASSPVGPEQFF. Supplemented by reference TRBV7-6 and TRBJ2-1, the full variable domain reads GAGVSQSPRYKVTKRGQDVALRCDPISGHVSLYWYRQALGQGPEFLTYFNYEAQQDKSGLPNDRFSAERPEGSISTLTIQRTEQRDSAMYRCASSPVGPEQFFGPGTRLTVL.

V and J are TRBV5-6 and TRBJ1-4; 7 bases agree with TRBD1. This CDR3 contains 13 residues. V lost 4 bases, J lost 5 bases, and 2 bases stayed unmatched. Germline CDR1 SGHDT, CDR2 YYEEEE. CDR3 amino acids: CASSRDRNEKLFF. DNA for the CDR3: TGTGCCAGCAGCCGGGACAGAAATGAAAAACTGTTTTTT.

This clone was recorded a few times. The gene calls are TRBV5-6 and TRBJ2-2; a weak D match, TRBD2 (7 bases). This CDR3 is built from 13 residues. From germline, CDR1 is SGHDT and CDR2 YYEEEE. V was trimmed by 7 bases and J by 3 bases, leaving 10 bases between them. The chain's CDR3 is CASRGAYTGELFF. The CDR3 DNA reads TGTGCCAGCCGGGGGGCGTACACCGGGGAGCTGTTTTTT.

The chain's CDR3 is CATSRDQGQQETQYF. The CDR3 DNA is TGTGCCACCAGCAGGGACCAGGGACAACAAGAGACCCAGTACTTC. The chain carries TRBV15 and TRBJ2-5; tentative D call: TRBD1 (6 bases). Per the germline V gene, CDR1 is LNHNV and CDR2 is YYDKDF (reference sequence). V lost 3 bases, J lost 2 bases, and 13 bases lay in between. The CDR3 is made up of 15 amino acids. Full variable domain (missing parts from reference TRBV15 and TRBJ2-5): DAMVIQNPRYQVTQFGKPVTLSCSQTLNHNVMYWYQQKSSQAPKLLFHYYDKDFNNEADTPDNFQSRRPNTSFCFLDIRSPGLGDTAMYLCATSRDQGQQETQYFGPGTRLLVL.

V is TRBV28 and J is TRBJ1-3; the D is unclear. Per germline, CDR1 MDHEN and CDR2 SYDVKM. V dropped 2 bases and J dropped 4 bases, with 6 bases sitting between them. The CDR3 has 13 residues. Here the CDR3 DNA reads TGTGCCAGCAGTTTACTCCAGGGAAACACCATATATTTT. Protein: CASSLLQGNTIYF.

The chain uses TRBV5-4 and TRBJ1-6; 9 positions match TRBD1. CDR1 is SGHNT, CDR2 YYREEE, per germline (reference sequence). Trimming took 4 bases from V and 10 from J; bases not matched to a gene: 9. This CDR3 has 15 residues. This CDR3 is CASSPGGQGISPLHF. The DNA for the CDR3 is TGTGCCAGCAGCCCGGGGGGACAGGGTATCTCACCCCTCCACTTT. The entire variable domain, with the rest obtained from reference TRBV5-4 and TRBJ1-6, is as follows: ETGVTQSPTHLIKTRGQQVTLRCSSQSGHNTVSWYQQALGQGPQFIFQYYREEENGRGNFPPRFSGLQFPNYSSELNVNALELDDSALYLCASSPGGQGISPLHFGNGTRLTVT.